The rows below give T cell receptor beta chains drawn from one sample of a study of blood T cells in healthy people across ages. TCRdb reprocessed the 5' RACE reads with MiXCR, giving one entry per CDR3 protein. Counted here are some 1,800,000 distinct CDR3 sequences, approximately 39% occurring once; the ten biggest clones make up 23%. Source material: blood. These receptors were taken from a human donor in good health. Both conserved end residues are part of each CDR3. A D gene is named only where the DNA matches it firmly. Size is omitted from some rows. Given values are once, few, many or a class for expanded clones.

V: TRBV7-9; J: TRBJ1-5; length: 16; size: -; D: TRBD1; CDR3: CASSTVTGERGQPQHF; DNA: TGTGCCAGCAGTACAGTCACAGGGGAAAGGGGTCAGCCCCAGCATTTT
V: TRBV12-3/TRBV12-4; J: TRBJ2-7; length: 13; size: -; D: -; CDR3: CASSLEQGDEQYF; DNA: TGTGCCAGCAGTTTAGAACAAGGGGACGAGCAGTACTTC
V: TRBV29-1; J: TRBJ1-2; length: 15; size: few; D: TRBD1; CDR3: CSAVAPGTGDYGYTF; DNA: TGCAGCGCCGTAGCCCCCGGGACAGGGGACTATGGCTACACCTTC
V: TRBV15; J: TRBJ1-2; length: 15; size: few; D: -; CDR3: CATSRVGGPGYGYTF; DNA: TGTGCCACCAGCAGAGTCGGGGGGCCGGGCTATGGCTACACCTTC
V: TRBV24-1; J: TRBJ2-3; length: 15; size: -; D: TRBD2; CDR3: CATSGAGGSIDTQYF; DNA: TGTGCCACCAGTGGAGCGGGGGGGTCTATAGATACGCAGTATTTT
V: TRBV4-3; J: TRBJ1-2; length: 14; size: many; D: -; CDR3: CASSPGQPNYGYTF; DNA: TGCGCCAGCAGCCCCGGACAGCCTAACTATGGCTACACCTTC
V: TRBV19; J: TRBJ2-1; length: 16; size: few; D: TRBD1; CDR3: CASSIGGDRPYNEQFF; DNA: TGTGCCAGTAGTATCGGCGGGGACAGGCCCTACAATGAGCAGTTCTTC
V: TRBV4-1; J: TRBJ1-4; length: 13; size: -; D: -; CDR3: CASSQSNREKLFF; DNA: TGCGCCAGCAGCCAGTCCAACAGAGAAAAACTGTTTTTT
V: TRBV29-1; J: TRBJ1-2; length: 14; size: few; D: TRBD1; CDR3: CSVSQQGAMAGYTF; DNA: TGCAGCGTTTCCCAACAGGGGGCGATGGCTGGCTACACCTTC
V: TRBV7-2; J: TRBJ2-6; length: 19; size: -; D: TRBD1; CDR3: CASSLSSGRIGGWANVLTF; DNA: TGTGCCAGCAGCTTAAGTTCGGGCAGAATAGGGGGCTGGGCCAACGTCCTGACTTTC
V: TRBV20-1; J: TRBJ2-4; length: 13; size: -; D: -; CDR3: CSARDPLGNIQYF; DNA: TGCAGTGCTAGAGATCCCCTAGGGAACATTCAGTACTTC
V: TRBV5-5; J: TRBJ1-2; length: 13; size: -; D: -; CDR3: CASSLSRANGYTF; DNA: TGTGCCAGCAGCTTGTCCAGGGCCAATGGCTACACCTTC
V: TRBV27; J: TRBJ2-1; length: 16; size: many; D: TRBD1; CDR3: CASTSYTGTGDNEQFF; DNA: TGTGCCAGCACTTCTTACACCGGGACAGGGGACAATGAGCAGTTCTTC
V: TRBV12-3/TRBV12-4; J: TRBJ1-2; length: 13; size: -; D: -; CDR3: CASSLGPHSGYTF; DNA: TGTGCCAGCAGTCTGGGACCGCATAGTGGCTACACCTTC
V: TRBV12-3/TRBV12-4; J: TRBJ1-2; length: 16; size: -; D: -; CDR3: CASSTIPGRLNYGYTF; DNA: TGTGCCAGCAGTACCATCCCAGGCCGCCTTAACTATGGCTACACCTTC
V: TRBV10-1; J: TRBJ2-3; length: 10; size: -; D: -; CDR3: CAEVLDTQYF; DNA: TGCGCAGAAGTCCTAGATACGCAGTATTTT
V: TRBV6-2/TRBV6-3; J: TRBJ1-1; length: 14; size: few; D: -; CDR3: CASSYQGRGTEAFF; DNA: TGTGCCAGCAGTTACCAGGGGCGCGGTACTGAAGCTTTCTTT
V: TRBV5-1; J: TRBJ2-1; length: 15; size: once; D: TRBD1; CDR3: CASSLTDRENNEQFF; DNA: TGCGCCAGCAGCTTGACGGACAGGGAGAACAATGAGCAGTTCTTC
V: TRBV20-1; J: TRBJ2-7; length: 13; size: few; D: TRBD2; CDR3: CSAASGEAREQYF; DNA: TGCAGTGCGGCTAGCGGGGAGGCGAGAGAGCAGTACTTC
V: TRBV5-1; J: TRBJ2-7; length: 15; size: -; D: -; CDR3: CASSLQASPTNEQYF; DNA: TGCGCCAGCAGCTTGCAGGCTAGCCCCACGAACGAGCAGTACTTC
V: TRBV29-1; J: TRBJ1-2; length: 13; size: -; D: TRBD1; CDR3: CSVYDRDCLGYTF; DNA: TGCAGCGTTTATGACAGGGATTGCCTTGGCTACACCTTC
V: TRBV12-3/TRBV12-4; J: TRBJ2-7; length: 12; size: -; D: -; CDR3: CASGRTGYEQYF; DNA: TGTGCCAGCGGGCGGACGGGGTACGAGCAGTACTTC
V: TRBV7-2; J: TRBJ2-5; length: 14; size: few; D: -; CDR3: CASSWGQSVETQYF; DNA: TGTGCCAGCAGCTGGGGCCAATCCGTTGAGACCCAGTACTTC
V: TRBV7-3; J: TRBJ2-3; length: 16; size: -; D: -; CDR3: CASSLTVSGGADTQYF; DNA: TGTGCCAGCAGCTTAACGGTCTCAGGGGGGGCAGATACGCAGTATTTT
V: TRBV4-1; J: TRBJ1-1; length: 15; size: -; D: TRBD1; CDR3: CASSHSAQGDTEAFF; DNA: TGCGCCAGCAGCCACTCTGCACAGGGGGACACTGAAGCTTTCTTT
V: TRBV5-1; J: TRBJ2-4; length: 15; size: -; D: TRBD1; CDR3: CASSPSTGDRLGQYF; DNA: TGCGCCAGCAGCCCTTCAACAGGGGATCGCTTGGGGCAGTACTTC
V: TRBV6-1; J: TRBJ1-5; length: 15; size: -; D: -; CDR3: CATSGLGLSNQPQHF; DNA: TGTGCCACATCGGGACTCGGGTTAAGCAATCAGCCCCAGCATTTT
V: TRBV7-9; J: TRBJ1-2; length: 16; size: -; D: -; CDR3: CASSLGGPSPRYGYTF; DNA: TGTGCCAGCAGCTTGGGTGGGCCGTCCCCCCGCTATGGCTACACCTTC
V: TRBV29-1; J: TRBJ2-7; length: 14; size: few; D: -; CDR3: CSGRSPAPPYEQYF; DNA: TGCAGCGGGCGGAGCCCGGCGCCTCCCTACGAGCAGTACTTC
V: TRBV6-5; J: TRBJ2-7; length: 14; size: -; D: -; CDR3: CASSYVRGSYEQYF; DNA: TGTGCCAGCAGTTACGTCAGGGGATCCTACGAGCAGTACTTC
V: TRBV12-3/TRBV12-4; J: TRBJ2-6; length: 18; size: -; D: TRBD1; CDR3: CASSRIRDRVSGANVLTF; DNA: TGTGCCAGCAGCCGTATTCGGGACAGGGTCTCTGGGGCCAACGTCCTGACTTTC
V: TRBV4-2; J: TRBJ1-2; length: 18; size: -; D: -; CDR3: CASSQVGGSGVSGYGYTF; DNA: TGTGCCAGCAGCCAAGTGGGAGGGTCAGGGGTTTCGGGCTATGGCTACACCTTC
V: TRBV7-8; J: TRBJ1-2; length: 17; size: -; D: -; CDR3: CASTQGWTGALSYGYTF; DNA: TGTGCCAGCACCCAGGGGTGGACGGGGGCTTTGAGCTATGGCTACACCTTC
V: TRBV28; J: TRBJ2-3; length: 15; size: -; D: TRBD1; CDR3: CASSIGTGGADTQYF; DNA: TGTGCCAGCAGCATCGGGACAGGGGGCGCAGATACGCAGTATTTT
V: TRBV7-6; J: TRBJ2-3; length: 14; size: many; D: TRBD1; CDR3: CASSFEGAMDTQYF; DNA: TGTGCCAGCAGCTTTGAGGGGGCAATGGATACGCAGTATTTT
V: TRBV29-1; J: TRBJ2-3; length: 13; size: few; D: -; CDR3: CSVDRFRADTQYF; DNA: TGCAGCGTTGATAGGTTCAGGGCAGATACGCAGTATTTT
V: TRBV12-3/TRBV12-4; J: TRBJ2-1; length: 12; size: -; D: -; CDR3: CASRVGGNEQFF; DNA: TGTGCCAGCAGGGTCGGGGGAAATGAGCAGTTCTTC
V: TRBV29-1; J: TRBJ1-2; length: 15; size: -; D: -; CDR3: CSVARTGRDYYGYTF; DNA: TGCAGCGTCGCTAGGACGGGACGCGACTACTATGGCTACACCTTC
V: TRBV6-1; J: TRBJ2-2; length: 18; size: -; D: TRBD2; CDR3: CASRVSGGAYSNTGELFF; DNA: TGTGCCAGCAGAGTTAGCGGGGGGGCGTACTCTAACACCGGGGAGCTGTTTTTT
V: TRBV4-3; J: TRBJ1-2; length: 14; size: few; D: -; CDR3: CASSQEVHSYGYTF; DNA: TGCGCCAGCAGCCAAGAGGTCCACAGCTATGGCTACACCTTC
V: TRBV9; J: TRBJ1-4; length: 14; size: -; D: -; CDR3: CASSAGLTNEKLFF; DNA: TGTGCCAGCAGCGCCGGCCTAACTAATGAAAAACTGTTTTTT
V: TRBV29-1; J: TRBJ2-3; length: 12; size: -; D: -; CDR3: CSVEVAAYTQYF; DNA: TGCAGCGTTGAAGTGGCAGCTTATACGCAGTATTTT
V: TRBV7-2; J: TRBJ2-7; length: 15; size: few; D: -; CDR3: CASSPAYSSYNEQYF; DNA: TGTGCCAGCAGTCCGGCGTATAGCTCCTACAATGAGCAGTACTTC
V: TRBV5-1; J: TRBJ2-5; length: 15; size: few; D: -; CDR3: CASSLGLATQETQYF; DNA: TGCGCCAGCAGCTTGGGATTGGCAACTCAAGAGACCCAGTACTTC
V: TRBV6-5; J: TRBJ2-5; length: 16; size: few; D: TRBD1; CDR3: CASSYPGTGSSGTQYF; DNA: TGTGCCAGCAGTTACCCCGGGACAGGGTCAAGCGGGACCCAGTACTTC
V: TRBV12-3/TRBV12-4; J: TRBJ2-1; length: 11; size: -; D: -; CDR3: CASRTMREQFF; DNA: TGTGCCAGCAGGACTATGAGGGAGCAGTTCTTC
V: TRBV2; J: TRBJ2-4; length: 15; size: few; D: TRBD1; CDR3: CASSVETGFKNIQYF; DNA: TGTGCCAGCAGTGTAGAGACAGGGTTCAAAAACATTCAGTACTTC
V: TRBV2; J: TRBJ2-5; length: 16; size: -; D: TRBD1; CDR3: CASSKRTGKIQETQYF; DNA: TGTGCCAGCAGTAAAAGGACAGGGAAAATCCAAGAGACCCAGTACTTC
V: TRBV29-1; J: TRBJ1-1; length: 13; size: -; D: -; CDR3: CSVYRVMNTEAFF; DNA: TGCAGCGTTTACAGGGTTATGAACACTGAAGCTTTCTTT
V: TRBV27; J: TRBJ1-2; length: 15; size: -; D: TRBD1; CDR3: CASSPWTGGAEGYTF; DNA: TGTGCCAGCAGTCCTTGGACAGGGGGTGCGGAGGGCTACACCTTC
V: TRBV4-1; J: TRBJ1-2; length: 18; size: few; D: -; CDR3: CASSQGIEYSLAYYGYTF; DNA: TGCGCCAGCAGCCAAGGCATTGAGTACTCCCTCGCATACTATGGCTACACCTTC
V: TRBV20-1; J: TRBJ2-3; length: 14; size: -; D: -; CDR3: CSARRQLPSDTQYF; DNA: TGCAGTGCTAGGAGACAGTTACCCTCAGATACGCAGTATTTT
V: TRBV7-6; J: TRBJ2-5; length: 17; size: -; D: TRBD1; CDR3: CASSLVPGQASQETQYF; DNA: TGTGCCAGCAGCTTAGTCCCGGGACAGGCAAGCCAAGAGACCCAGTACTTC